Listed below are T cell receptor beta chains from one sample, sequenced in a study of lymphopenia after photon versus proton radiotherapy. Generated by immunoSEQ multiplex PCR, the TCRdb table keeps only in-frame clones and is missing some. Here the sample spans fewer than 25,000 clones, roughly 80% being singletons. Sequenced material: peripheral blood, taken from a patient treated with photon-based radiotherapy. These receptors came from a man between 40 and 49 years old with gastric cancer. CDR3s include the opening cysteine and the closing phenylalanine or tryptophan. Fields, in order: D gene, V gene, J gene, clone size, CDR3 protein, CDR3 DNA. A D gene is named only where the DNA matches it firmly. Rows may omit the clone size; those that give it use once, few, many or a size class.

d_gene: TRBD2; v_gene: TRBV9; j_gene: TRBJ2-1; abundance: .; CDR3aa: CASSAGGTYSNEQFF; CDR3nt: TGTGCCAGCAGCGCCGGGGGGACTTACAGCAATGAGCAGTTCTTC
d_gene: .; v_gene: TRBV29-1; j_gene: TRBJ2-3; abundance: .; CDR3aa: CSVPGQQYF; CDR3nt: TGCAGCGTCCCCGGACAGCAGTATTTT
d_gene: .; v_gene: TRBV4-3; j_gene: TRBJ2-7; abundance: .; CDR3aa: CASSRTGQGSYEQYF; CDR3nt: TGCGCCAGCAGCCGGACCGGGCAAGGCTCCTACGAGCAGTACTTC
d_gene: .; v_gene: TRBV7-2; j_gene: TRBJ2-3; abundance: .; CDR3aa: CASSTSRRTDTQYF; CDR3nt: TGTGCCAGCAGCACGAGTCGCCGCACAGATACGCAGTATTTT
d_gene: .; v_gene: TRBV4-2; j_gene: TRBJ1-1; abundance: .; CDR3aa: CASSQGTGPDEAFF; CDR3nt: TGTGCCAGCAGCCAAGGTACAGGTCCTGATGAAGCTTTCTTT
d_gene: .; v_gene: TRBV7-2; j_gene: TRBJ1-5; abundance: .; CDR3aa: CASSLVPQGYQPQHF; CDR3nt: TGTGCCAGCAGCTTAGTACCACAGGGTTATCAGCCCCAGCATTTT
d_gene: .; v_gene: TRBV29-1; j_gene: TRBJ2-3; abundance: once; CDR3aa: CSVEARTRSTDTQYF; CDR3nt: TGCAGCGTTGAAGCTCGGACACGTAGCACAGATACGCAGTATTTT
d_gene: .; v_gene: TRBV18; j_gene: TRBJ2-3; abundance: .; CDR3aa: CASSPGGTTDTQYF; CDR3nt: TGTGCCAGCTCACCTGGCGGGACCACAGATACGCAGTATTTT
d_gene: .; v_gene: TRBV7-9; j_gene: TRBJ1-5; abundance: .; CDR3aa: CASSLGGYQPQHF; CDR3nt: TGTGCCAGCAGCTTAGGTGGTTATCAGCCCCAGCATTTT
d_gene: .; v_gene: TRBV5-4; j_gene: TRBJ2-7; abundance: .; CDR3aa: CASSLGQGGYEQYF; CDR3nt: TGTGCCAGCAGCTTGGGACAGGGAGGGTACGAGCAGTACTTC
d_gene: TRBD1; v_gene: TRBV5-6; j_gene: TRBJ1-2; abundance: .; CDR3aa: CASSMDRGPYGYTF; CDR3nt: TGTGCCAGCAGCATGGACAGGGGGCCCTATGGCTACACCTTC
d_gene: TRBD1; v_gene: TRBV9; j_gene: TRBJ2-7; abundance: .; CDR3aa: CASSAGQVSYEQYF; CDR3nt: TGTGCCAGCAGCGCGGGACAGGTCTCCTACGAGCAGTACTTC
d_gene: TRBD2; v_gene: TRBV6-1; j_gene: TRBJ2-5; abundance: .; CDR3aa: CASSAVASGLGTQYF; CDR3nt: TGTGCCAGCAGTGCGGTCGCTAGCGGTTTGGGGACCCAGTACTTC
d_gene: .; v_gene: TRBV2; j_gene: TRBJ2-3; abundance: .; CDR3aa: CASSEVGNGDTQYF; CDR3nt: TGTGCCAGCAGTGAGGTGGGGAATGGAGATACGCAGTATTTT
d_gene: .; v_gene: TRBV2; j_gene: TRBJ2-7; abundance: once; CDR3aa: CASTELTRTASYEQYF; CDR3nt: TGTGCCAGCACTGAACTAACCCGGACAGCATCCTACGAGCAGTACTTC
d_gene: .; v_gene: TRBV12-5; j_gene: TRBJ1-5; abundance: medium-sized; CDR3aa: CASGLDRNQPQHF; CDR3nt: TGTGCTAGTGGCCTGGACCGTAATCAGCCCCAGCATTTT
d_gene: .; v_gene: TRBV30; j_gene: TRBJ1-1; abundance: .; CDR3aa: CAWRIAGAMNTEAFF; CDR3nt: TGTGCCTGGAGAATCGCCGGGGCCATGAACACTGAAGCTTTCTTT
d_gene: .; v_gene: TRBV5-6; j_gene: TRBJ2-7; abundance: .; CDR3aa: CASSPDSSYEQYF; CDR3nt: TGTGCCAGCAGCCCAGACAGTTCCTACGAGCAGTACTTC
d_gene: .; v_gene: TRBV19; j_gene: TRBJ1-2; abundance: once; CDR3aa: CASSTHREANYGYTF; CDR3nt: TGTGCCAGTAGTACGCACAGGGAGGCTAACTATGGCTACACCTTC
d_gene: .; v_gene: TRBV5-4; j_gene: TRBJ1-1; abundance: .; CDR3aa: CASSLGRGAEAFF; CDR3nt: TGTGCCAGCAGCTTAGGTCGGGGCGCTGAAGCTTTCTTT
d_gene: .; v_gene: TRBV18; j_gene: TRBJ2-7; abundance: .; CDR3aa: CASSGPDKTYEQYF; CDR3nt: TGTGCCAGCTCCGGCCCGGACAAAACCTACGAGCAGTACTTC
d_gene: TRBD1; v_gene: TRBV7-2; j_gene: TRBJ2-4; abundance: .; CDR3aa: CASSPGQGRAKNIQYF; CDR3nt: TGTGCCAGCAGCCCCGGACAGGGGAGAGCCAAAAACATTCAGTACTTC
d_gene: .; v_gene: TRBV7-3; j_gene: TRBJ1-1; abundance: once; CDR3aa: CASPGTGMNTEAFF; CDR3nt: TGTGCCAGCCCAGGGACGGGAATGAACACTGAAGCTTTCTTT
d_gene: .; v_gene: TRBV4-3; j_gene: TRBJ2-7; abundance: .; CDR3aa: CASSQEARSSYEQYF; CDR3nt: TGCGCCAGCAGCCAAGAAGCCCGGAGCTCCTACGAGCAGTACTTC
d_gene: .; v_gene: TRBV13; j_gene: TRBJ2-2; abundance: .; CDR3aa: CASSLDLGVGTGELFF; CDR3nt: TGTGCCAGCAGCTTAGATCTGGGGGTAGGAACCGGGGAGCTGTTTTTT
d_gene: TRBD1; v_gene: TRBV30; j_gene: TRBJ2-5; abundance: .; CDR3aa: CAWSFLGQDLEETQYF; CDR3nt: TGTGCCTGGAGTTTCCTGGGACAGGACTTAGAAGAGACCCAGTACTTC
d_gene: TRBD1; v_gene: TRBV27; j_gene: TRBJ1-5; abundance: .; CDR3aa: CASRAGTGNQPQHF; CDR3nt: TGTGCCAGCAGGGCCGGGACAGGCAATCAGCCCCAGCATTTT
d_gene: .; v_gene: TRBV30; j_gene: TRBJ1-5; abundance: .; CDR3aa: CAWTPSGDQPQHF; CDR3nt: TGTGCCTGGACCCCATCGGGGGATCAGCCCCAGCATTTT
d_gene: TRBD1; v_gene: TRBV15; j_gene: TRBJ2-1; abundance: .; CDR3aa: CATSGRLGTGSYNEQFF; CDR3nt: TGTGCCACCAGCGGACGACTAGGGACAGGGTCCTACAATGAGCAGTTCTTC
d_gene: .; v_gene: TRBV27; j_gene: TRBJ1-5; abundance: .; CDR3aa: CASSSDRNQPQHF; CDR3nt: TGTGCCAGCAGTTCGGACAGAAATCAGCCCCAGCATTTT
d_gene: .; v_gene: TRBV21-1; j_gene: TRBJ1-4; abundance: few; CDR3aa: CARTGRCNEKLFF; CDR3nt: TGTGCCCGAACAGGGCGTTGTAATGAAAAACTGTTTTTT
d_gene: .; v_gene: TRBV19; j_gene: TRBJ1-1; abundance: .; CDR3aa: CASRISPMLGYTEAFF; CDR3nt: TGTGCCAGTAGGATCTCCCCCATGTTGGGTTACACTGAAGCTTTCTTT
d_gene: .; v_gene: TRBV27; j_gene: TRBJ2-2; abundance: .; CDR3aa: CASSWGGSNTGELFF; CDR3nt: TGTGCCAGCTCCTGGGGAGGCTCGAACACCGGGGAGCTGTTTTTT
d_gene: .; v_gene: TRBV18; j_gene: TRBJ2-7; abundance: .; CDR3aa: CASSPPNRPYEQYF; CDR3nt: TGTGCCAGCTCACCACCGAACCGCCCCTACGAGCAGTACTTC
d_gene: TRBD1; v_gene: TRBV18; j_gene: TRBJ1-6; abundance: few; CDR3aa: CASSPGPGTVINSPLHF; CDR3nt: TGTGCCAGCTCCCCGGGCCCCGGGACAGTTATTAATTCACCCCTCCACTTT
d_gene: .; v_gene: TRBV5-6; j_gene: TRBJ1-6; abundance: .; CDR3aa: CASSYRQHSDNSPLHF; CDR3nt: TGTGCCAGCAGCTACCGACAGCATTCAGATAATTCACCCCTCCACTTT
d_gene: .; v_gene: TRBV11-2; j_gene: TRBJ1-2; abundance: .; CDR3aa: CASSRVQRSYGYTF; CDR3nt: TGTGCCAGCAGCCGAGTACAGCGCAGCTATGGCTACACCTTC
d_gene: .; v_gene: TRBV14; j_gene: TRBJ2-7; abundance: .; CDR3aa: CASSHRETYEQYF; CDR3nt: TGTGCCAGCAGCCACAGGGAAACCTACGAGCAGTACTTC
d_gene: TRBD2; v_gene: TRBV11-2; j_gene: TRBJ2-1; abundance: .; CDR3aa: CASRSLAGLFNEQFF; CDR3nt: TGTGCCAGCAGGAGCCTAGCGGGGCTTTTTAATGAGCAGTTCTTC